This T cell receptor beta chain was identified in a study of blood T cell repertoires in COVID-19. Sequencing used immunoSEQ multiplex PCR; TCRdb keeps in-frame clones, though not all of them. The sample has around 50,000 clones; about 89% are singletons. The sequence came from a man aged 55 to 70 with active or convalescent COVID-19. Sequenced: peripheral blood.

CDR3 coding DNA: TGTGCCAGCAGTGAGGGGGGGGCCTACAATGAGCAGTTCTTC. Its protein product is CASSEGGAYNEQFF. The chain carries TRBV6-2 or TRBV6-3 and TRBJ2-1; perhaps TRBD2 as D (7 bases). CDR1 is MNHEY and CDR2 is SVGEGT in the germline V gene. With 5 bases removed from V and 2 bases from J, the gap between germline ends came to 10 bases. The CDR3 is made up of 14 amino acids.